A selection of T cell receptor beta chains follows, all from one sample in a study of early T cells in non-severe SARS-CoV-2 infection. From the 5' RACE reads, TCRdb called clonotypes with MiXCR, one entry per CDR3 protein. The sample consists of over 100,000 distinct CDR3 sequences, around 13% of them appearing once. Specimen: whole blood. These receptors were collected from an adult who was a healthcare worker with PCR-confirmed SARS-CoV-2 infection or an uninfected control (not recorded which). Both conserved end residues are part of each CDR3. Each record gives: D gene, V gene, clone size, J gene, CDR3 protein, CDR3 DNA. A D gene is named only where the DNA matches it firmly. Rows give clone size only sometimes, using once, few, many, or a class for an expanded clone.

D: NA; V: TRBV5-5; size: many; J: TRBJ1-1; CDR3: CASSLEEGGGNTEAFF; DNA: TGTGCCAGCAGCTTGGAGGAAGGTGGAGGGAACACTGAAGCTTTCTTT
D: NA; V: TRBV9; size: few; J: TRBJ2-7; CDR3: CASSVSPTYEQYF; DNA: TGTGCCAGCAGCGTATCGCCTACCTACGAGCAGTACTTC
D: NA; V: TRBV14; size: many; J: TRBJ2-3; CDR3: CASSTPLGPQPGDTQYF; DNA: TGTGCCAGCAGCACCCCTTTGGGGCCCCAACCCGGGGATACGCAGTATTTT
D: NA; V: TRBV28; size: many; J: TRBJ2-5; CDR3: CASSLLSQETQYF; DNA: TGTGCCAGCAGTTTACTATCCCAAGAGACCCAGTACTTC
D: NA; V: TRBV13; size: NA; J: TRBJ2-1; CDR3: CASSLVPLTGLDGNEQFF; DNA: TGTGCCAGCAGCTTAGTCCCCCTAACGGGGTTAGACGGAAATGAGCAGTTCTTC
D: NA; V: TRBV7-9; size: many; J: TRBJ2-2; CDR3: CASPDLRTGELFF; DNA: TGTGCCAGTCCCGATCTAAGAACCGGGGAGCTGTTTTTT
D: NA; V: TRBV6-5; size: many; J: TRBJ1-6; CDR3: CASSYDFNSPLHF; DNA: TGTGCCAGCAGTTACGATTTTAATTCACCCCTCCACTTT
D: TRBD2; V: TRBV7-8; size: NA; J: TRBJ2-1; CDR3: CASSILAGEGDEQFF; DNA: TGTGCCAGCAGCATACTAGCGGGAGAGGGTGATGAGCAGTTCTTC
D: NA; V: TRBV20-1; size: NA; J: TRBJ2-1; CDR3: CRAEGFWGSVFGEQFF; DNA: TGCAGAGCCGAAGGCTTCTGGGGGAGTGTCTTCGGGGAGCAGTTCTTC
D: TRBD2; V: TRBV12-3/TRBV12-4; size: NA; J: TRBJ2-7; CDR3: CASREAGAPYEQYF; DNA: TGTGCCAGCAGGGAAGCGGGAGCCCCCTACGAGCAGTACTTC
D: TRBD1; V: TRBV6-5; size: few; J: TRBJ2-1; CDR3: CASGSGTGIPTEQFF; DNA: TGTGCCAGCGGGTCCGGGACAGGGATCCCTACTGAGCAGTTCTTC
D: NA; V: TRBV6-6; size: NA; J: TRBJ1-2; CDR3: CASSPYRQYGYTF; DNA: TGTGCCAGCAGCCCTTACCGACAGTATGGCTACACCTTC
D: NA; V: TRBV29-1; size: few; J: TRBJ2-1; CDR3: CSVSGGGQFF; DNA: TGCAGCGTTTCTGGGGGTGGGCAGTTCTTC
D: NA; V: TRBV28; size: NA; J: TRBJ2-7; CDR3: CASSLYLRGAANEQYF; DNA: TGTGCCAGCAGTTTATACCTCCGGGGGGCTGCGAACGAGCAGTACTTC
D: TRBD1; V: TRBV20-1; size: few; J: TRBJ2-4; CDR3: CSASLRGNIQYF; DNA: TGCAGTGCTAGCCTCAGGGGGAACATTCAGTACTTC
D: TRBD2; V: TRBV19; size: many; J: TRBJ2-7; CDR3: CASSTAGASYEQYF; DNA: TGTGCCAGTAGTACAGCGGGAGCGTCCTACGAGCAGTACTTC
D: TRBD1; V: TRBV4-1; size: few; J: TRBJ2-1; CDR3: CASSQELGTGLGEQFF; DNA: TGCGCCAGCAGCCAAGAATTGGGGACAGGGCTAGGTGAGCAGTTCTTC
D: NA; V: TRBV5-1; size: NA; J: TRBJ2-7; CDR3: CASSGGRDVNSYEQYF; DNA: TGCGCCAGCAGCGGGGGCCGGGACGTAAACTCCTACGAGCAGTACTTC
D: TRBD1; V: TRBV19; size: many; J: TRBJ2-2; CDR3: CASTRDRVFGELFF; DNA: TGTGCCAGTACTCGGGACAGGGTGTTCGGGGAGCTGTTTTTT
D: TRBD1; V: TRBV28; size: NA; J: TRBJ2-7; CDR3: CASTPRQGFTYEQYF; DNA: TGTGCCAGCACCCCGAGACAGGGGTTTACCTACGAGCAGTACTTC
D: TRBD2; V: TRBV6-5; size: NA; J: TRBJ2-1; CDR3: CASTPGGLAGTYNEQFF; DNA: TGTGCCAGCACCCCCGGGGGACTAGCGGGCACCTACAATGAGCAGTTCTTC
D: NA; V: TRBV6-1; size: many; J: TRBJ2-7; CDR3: CASGNEQYF; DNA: TGTGCGTCCGGGAACGAGCAGTACTTC
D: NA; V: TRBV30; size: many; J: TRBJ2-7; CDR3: CASFRRGSYEQYF; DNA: TGTGCCTCCTTTAGGAGGGGGAGCTACGAGCAGTACTTC
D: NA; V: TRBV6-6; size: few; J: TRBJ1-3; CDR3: CASSYTVGGDGNTIYF; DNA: TGTGCCAGCAGTTACACTGTTGGGGGAGATGGAAACACCATATATTTT
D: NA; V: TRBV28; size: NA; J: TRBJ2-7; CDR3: CASSSLRSYEQYF; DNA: TGTGCCAGCAGTAGCTTGAGGTCCTACGAGCAGTACTTC
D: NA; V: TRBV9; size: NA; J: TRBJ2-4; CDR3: CASSPTTENIQYF; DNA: TGTGCCAGCAGCCCGACGACGGAAAACATTCAGTACTTC
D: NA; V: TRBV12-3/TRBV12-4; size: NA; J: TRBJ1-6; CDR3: CASNGGNSPLHF; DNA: TGTGCCAGCAACGGGGGAAATTCACCCCTCCACTTT
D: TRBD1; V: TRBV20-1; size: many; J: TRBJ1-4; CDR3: CSARGTGNEKLFF; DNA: TGCAGTGCTAGGGGGACAGGGAATGAAAAACTGTTTTTT
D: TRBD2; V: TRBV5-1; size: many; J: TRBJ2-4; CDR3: CASSLHGTSDRYF; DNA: TGCGCCAGCAGCCTCCACGGGACTAGCGATCGGTACTTC
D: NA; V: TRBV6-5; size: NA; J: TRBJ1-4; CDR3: CATADGGPPNEKLFF; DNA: TGTGCCACCGCGGACGGGGGCCCACCCAATGAAAAACTGTTTTTT
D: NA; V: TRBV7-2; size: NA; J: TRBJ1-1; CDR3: CASSLGLGRTGFF; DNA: TGTGCCAGCAGCTTAGGACTGGGTCGAACGGGGTTCTTT
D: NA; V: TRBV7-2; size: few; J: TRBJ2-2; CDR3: CASSLIGSTGELFF; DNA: TGTGCCAGCAGCTTAATCGGATCGACCGGGGAGCTGTTTTTT
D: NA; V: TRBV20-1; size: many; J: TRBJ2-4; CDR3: CSARAPPKNIQYF; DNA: TGCAGTGCTAGAGCTCCCCCCAAAAACATTCAGTACTTC